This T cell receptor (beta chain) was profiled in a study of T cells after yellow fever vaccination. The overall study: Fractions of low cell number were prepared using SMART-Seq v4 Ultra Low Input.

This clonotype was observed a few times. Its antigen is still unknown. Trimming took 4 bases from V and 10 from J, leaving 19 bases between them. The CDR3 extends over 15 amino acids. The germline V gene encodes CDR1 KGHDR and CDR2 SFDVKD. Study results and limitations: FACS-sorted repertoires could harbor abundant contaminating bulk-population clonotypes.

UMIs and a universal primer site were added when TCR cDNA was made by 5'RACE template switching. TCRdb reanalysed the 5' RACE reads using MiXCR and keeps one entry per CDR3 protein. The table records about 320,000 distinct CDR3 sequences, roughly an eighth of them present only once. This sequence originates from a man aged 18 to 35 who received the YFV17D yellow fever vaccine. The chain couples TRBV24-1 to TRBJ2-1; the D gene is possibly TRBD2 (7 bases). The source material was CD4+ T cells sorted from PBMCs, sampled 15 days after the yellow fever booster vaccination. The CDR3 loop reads CATSDPRRGGNEQFF. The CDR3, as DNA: TGTGCCACCAGTGACCCTAGAAGGGGGGGGAACGAGCAGTTCTTC.